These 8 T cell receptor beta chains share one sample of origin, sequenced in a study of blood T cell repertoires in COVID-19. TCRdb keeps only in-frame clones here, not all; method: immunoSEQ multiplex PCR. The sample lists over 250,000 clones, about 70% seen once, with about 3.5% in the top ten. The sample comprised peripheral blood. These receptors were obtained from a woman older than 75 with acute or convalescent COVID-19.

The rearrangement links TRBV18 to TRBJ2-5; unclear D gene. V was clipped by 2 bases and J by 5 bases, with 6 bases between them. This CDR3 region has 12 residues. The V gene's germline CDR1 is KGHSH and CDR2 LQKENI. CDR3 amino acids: CASSPNEETQYF. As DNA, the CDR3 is TGTGCCAGCTCACCAAATGAGGAGACCCAGTACTTC.

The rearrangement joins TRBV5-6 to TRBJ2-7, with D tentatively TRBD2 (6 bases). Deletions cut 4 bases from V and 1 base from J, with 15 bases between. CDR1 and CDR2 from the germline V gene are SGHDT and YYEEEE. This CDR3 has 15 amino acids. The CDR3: CASSPWWAGSYEQYF. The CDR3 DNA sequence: TGTGCCAGCAGCCCATGGTGGGCGGGGTCCTACGAGCAGTACTTC.

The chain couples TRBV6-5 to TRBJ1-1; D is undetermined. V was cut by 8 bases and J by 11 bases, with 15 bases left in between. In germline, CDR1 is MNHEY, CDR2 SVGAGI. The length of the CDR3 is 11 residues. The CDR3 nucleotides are TGTGCCAGCCATACTCCAACGGAGGCTTTCTTT. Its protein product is CASHTPTEAFF.

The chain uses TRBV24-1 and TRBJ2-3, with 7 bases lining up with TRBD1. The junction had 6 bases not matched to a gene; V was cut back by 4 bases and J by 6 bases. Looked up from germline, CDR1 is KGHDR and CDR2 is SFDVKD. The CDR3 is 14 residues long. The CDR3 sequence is CATSEGTVGDTQYF. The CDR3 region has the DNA TGTGCCACCAGTGAAGGGACAGTGGGGGATACGCAGTATTTT.

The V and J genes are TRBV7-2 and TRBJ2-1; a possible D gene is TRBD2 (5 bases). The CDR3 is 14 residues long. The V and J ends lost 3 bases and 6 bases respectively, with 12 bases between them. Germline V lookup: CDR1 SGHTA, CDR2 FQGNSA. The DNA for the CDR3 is TGTGCCAGCAGCTTCCGTCGGACTCCCAATGAGCAGTTCTTC. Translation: CASSFRRTPNEQFF.

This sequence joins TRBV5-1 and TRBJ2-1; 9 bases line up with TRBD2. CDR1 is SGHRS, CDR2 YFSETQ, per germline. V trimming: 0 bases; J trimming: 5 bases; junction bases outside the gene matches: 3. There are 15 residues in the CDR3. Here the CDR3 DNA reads TGCGCCAGCAGCTTGGCTAGCGGGATAAACAATGAGCAGTTCTTC. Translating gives CASSLASGINNEQFF.

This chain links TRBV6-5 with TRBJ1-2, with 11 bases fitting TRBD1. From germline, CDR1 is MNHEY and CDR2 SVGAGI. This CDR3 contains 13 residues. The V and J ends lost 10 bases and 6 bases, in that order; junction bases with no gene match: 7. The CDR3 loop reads CATSGTGGNGYTF. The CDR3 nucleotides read TGTGCCACCTCCGGGACAGGGGGTAATGGCTACACCTTC.

The CDR3, as DNA: TGCGCCAGCAGCTTGGTGGGACAGTACACTGAAGCTTTCTTT. Its protein product is CASSLVGQYTEAFF. The genes are TRBV5-1 and TRBJ1-1, with 7 nucleotides matching TRBD1. V lost 0 bases and J lost 3; bases outside the gene matches: 2. Germline CDR1 is SGHRS and CDR2 is YFSETQ. The CDR3 sequence is 14 residues long.